This T cell receptor beta chain was captured by sequencing in a study of metastatic and nonmetastatic thyroid tumors. TCRdb recomputed clones from the PCR reads via MiXCR. In the table there are about 7,400 clones, 28% of which are singletons. This clone was observed many times. Germline loops: CDR1 SQVTM, CDR2 ANQGSEA. The CDR3 extends over 13 amino acids. V was trimmed by 3 bases and J by 4 bases, leaving 12 bases between them. All patients were untreated before thyroid surgery. The material sequenced was adjacent normal tissue. The sequence came from a male donor with papillary thyroid cancer or a benign thyroid nodule (not recorded which). Some clones in this sample may be carry-over from other donors' samples. V and J are TRBV29-1 and TRBJ1-2; D not certain. The CDR3 here is CSVEAGGGYGYTF. Here the CDR3 DNA reads TGCAGCGTTGAGGCAGGCGGAGGCTATGGCTACACCTTC.